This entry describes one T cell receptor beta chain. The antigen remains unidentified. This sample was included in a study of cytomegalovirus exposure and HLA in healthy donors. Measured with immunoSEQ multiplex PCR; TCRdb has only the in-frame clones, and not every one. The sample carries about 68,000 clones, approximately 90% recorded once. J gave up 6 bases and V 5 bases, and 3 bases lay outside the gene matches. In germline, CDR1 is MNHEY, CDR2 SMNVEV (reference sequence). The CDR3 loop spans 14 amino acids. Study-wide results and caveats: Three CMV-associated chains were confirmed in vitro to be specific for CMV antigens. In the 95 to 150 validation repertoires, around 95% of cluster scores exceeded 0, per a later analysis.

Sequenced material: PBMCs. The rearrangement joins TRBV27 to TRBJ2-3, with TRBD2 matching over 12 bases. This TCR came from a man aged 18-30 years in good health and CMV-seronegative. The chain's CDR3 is CASSRLAGVDTQYF. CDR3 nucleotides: TGTGCCAGCAGTAGACTAGCGGGAGTGGATACGCAGTATTTT.